This is a list of T cell receptor beta chains from one sample in a study of blood T cell repertoires in COVID-19. Measured with immunoSEQ multiplex PCR; TCRdb has only the in-frame clones, and not every one. The sample holds nearly 55,000 clones, about 86% seen once. The sequencing sample was made of peripheral blood. The source of these receptors is a man in his 70s with active COVID-19. Both conserved end residues are trimmed from each CDR3. The order of the fields is J gene, D gene, V gene, CDR3 protein. A D gene is named only where the DNA matches it firmly.

j_gene: TRBJ2-2; d_gene: TRBD1; v_gene: TRBV7-3; CDR3aa: ASSPGGAVTGELF
j_gene: TRBJ1-2; d_gene: TRBD1; v_gene: TRBV24-1; CDR3aa: ATSDLQGGTGGSLDGYT
j_gene: TRBJ1-5; d_gene: NA; v_gene: TRBV6-6; CDR3aa: ASSYSARGGNQPQH
j_gene: TRBJ1-2; d_gene: TRBD1; v_gene: TRBV9; CDR3aa: ASSSGTAVYGYT
j_gene: TRBJ1-3; d_gene: NA; v_gene: TRBV5-1; CDR3aa: ASSPFPPSSGNTIY
j_gene: TRBJ2-3; d_gene: TRBD2; v_gene: TRBV7-3; CDR3aa: ASSLASGGDGDTQY
j_gene: TRBJ2-1; d_gene: NA; v_gene: TRBV27; CDR3aa: ASSLLTGSSYNEQF
j_gene: TRBJ2-3; d_gene: NA; v_gene: TRBV5-1; CDR3aa: ASTAGSTDTQY
j_gene: TRBJ1-6; d_gene: TRBD1; v_gene: TRBV3-1/TRBV3-2; CDR3aa: ASSRRGHNSPLH
j_gene: TRBJ1-5; d_gene: NA; v_gene: TRBV11-1; CDR3aa: ASSSTRNQPQH
j_gene: TRBJ1-1; d_gene: NA; v_gene: TRBV3-1/TRBV3-2; CDR3aa: ASSQDLPGLFRSEAF
j_gene: TRBJ2-1; d_gene: NA; v_gene: TRBV5-1; CDR3aa: ASSLELAEGEQF
j_gene: TRBJ2-7; d_gene: NA; v_gene: TRBV5-6; CDR3aa: ASRGEQARNYEQY
j_gene: TRBJ2-4; d_gene: NA; v_gene: TRBV9; CDR3aa: ASSVVQGWRY
j_gene: TRBJ2-5; d_gene: NA; v_gene: TRBV30; CDR3aa: AWSGGLETQY
j_gene: TRBJ1-1; d_gene: TRBD1; v_gene: TRBV4-3; CDR3aa: ASSRTEGAGEAF
j_gene: TRBJ1-2; d_gene: TRBD1; v_gene: TRBV18; CDR3aa: ASSLQGANNYGYT
j_gene: TRBJ2-1; d_gene: NA; v_gene: TRBV7-9; CDR3aa: ASSSTGKLGYNEQF
j_gene: TRBJ1-2; d_gene: TRBD1; v_gene: TRBV30; CDR3aa: AWTFGTGDGYT
j_gene: TRBJ2-3; d_gene: TRBD2; v_gene: TRBV4-3; CDR3aa: ASSQDVAGAGTDTQY
j_gene: TRBJ1-2; d_gene: TRBD1; v_gene: TRBV5-6; CDR3aa: ASSFSGQGGAYGYT
j_gene: TRBJ2-1; d_gene: TRBD1; v_gene: TRBV4-3; CDR3aa: ASSQVVGTGHNEQF
j_gene: TRBJ2-7; d_gene: NA; v_gene: TRBV13; CDR3aa: ASGGRRPTYEQY
j_gene: TRBJ2-7; d_gene: NA; v_gene: TRBV10-3; CDR3aa: AIRSGGSYEQY
j_gene: TRBJ2-7; d_gene: TRBD1; v_gene: TRBV12-3/TRBV12-4; CDR3aa: ASSFGQGYEQY
j_gene: TRBJ2-3; d_gene: TRBD1; v_gene: TRBV3-1/TRBV3-2; CDR3aa: ASSKGGRADTQY
j_gene: TRBJ2-1; d_gene: TRBD1; v_gene: TRBV9; CDR3aa: ASSVGDRGDNEQF
j_gene: TRBJ2-3; d_gene: NA; v_gene: TRBV12-3/TRBV12-4; CDR3aa: ASSPGVPDTQY
j_gene: TRBJ2-3; d_gene: NA; v_gene: TRBV4-3; CDR3aa: ASSQTGDTQY
j_gene: TRBJ2-3; d_gene: NA; v_gene: TRBV12-5; CDR3aa: ASGPPGIFGDTQY
j_gene: TRBJ1-2; d_gene: TRBD1; v_gene: TRBV11-2; CDR3aa: ASSSSGGKGGYGYT
j_gene: TRBJ2-7; d_gene: NA; v_gene: TRBV19; CDR3aa: ASSIGRAAEQY
j_gene: TRBJ2-7; d_gene: TRBD1; v_gene: TRBV18; CDR3aa: ASSPWDSLSYEQY
j_gene: TRBJ2-1; d_gene: TRBD2; v_gene: TRBV9; CDR3aa: ASRLAGGQEQF
j_gene: TRBJ2-3; d_gene: TRBD2; v_gene: TRBV5-1; CDR3aa: ASNAGLAGGPSTDTQY
j_gene: TRBJ2-1; d_gene: TRBD1; v_gene: TRBV7-2; CDR3aa: ASSRQRQGIEQF
j_gene: TRBJ2-7; d_gene: TRBD2; v_gene: TRBV7-2; CDR3aa: ASSLAQAGGRQQY
j_gene: TRBJ2-6; d_gene: NA; v_gene: TRBV5-4; CDR3aa: ASSTDGIPSSGANVLT
j_gene: TRBJ1-5; d_gene: TRBD1; v_gene: TRBV5-1; CDR3aa: ASSLTGGASQPQH
j_gene: TRBJ2-1; d_gene: NA; v_gene: TRBV29-1; CDR3aa: SVVGSAGQF
j_gene: TRBJ2-3; d_gene: NA; v_gene: TRBV14; CDR3aa: ASSQDSYSDTQY
j_gene: TRBJ2-7; d_gene: NA; v_gene: TRBV6-2/TRBV6-3; CDR3aa: ASSHSTVHEQY
j_gene: TRBJ1-2; d_gene: TRBD1; v_gene: TRBV7-2; CDR3aa: AIPRPSGGNYGYT
j_gene: TRBJ1-6; d_gene: TRBD1; v_gene: TRBV27; CDR3aa: ASSLSGTAPNSPLH
j_gene: TRBJ2-1; d_gene: NA; v_gene: TRBV12-3/TRBV12-4; CDR3aa: ASSIDSYNEQF
j_gene: TRBJ1-1; d_gene: NA; v_gene: TRBV7-5; CDR3aa: ARSSESTANTEAF
j_gene: TRBJ1-3; d_gene: NA; v_gene: TRBV7-2; CDR3aa: ASSPLAGDGNTIY
j_gene: TRBJ2-5; d_gene: NA; v_gene: TRBV21-1; CDR3aa: ASSTNGGQGQETQY
j_gene: TRBJ1-2; d_gene: TRBD1; v_gene: TRBV6-6; CDR3aa: ASKDRNYGYT
j_gene: TRBJ1-1; d_gene: NA; v_gene: TRBV11-2; CDR3aa: ASRIRGGNTEAF
j_gene: TRBJ2-3; d_gene: NA; v_gene: TRBV3-1/TRBV3-2; CDR3aa: ASSPADTTDTQY
j_gene: TRBJ2-2; d_gene: NA; v_gene: TRBV7-2; CDR3aa: ASSSRIPNTGELF
j_gene: TRBJ1-5; d_gene: TRBD1; v_gene: TRBV27; CDR3aa: ASSSGTGVQPQH